These 5 T cell receptor beta chains originate from one sample sequenced in a study of blood T cell repertoires in COVID-19. Assay: immunoSEQ multiplex PCR; the TCRdb copy retains only in-frame clones and omits some. Among 110,000 to 150,000 clones, around 90% were seen once, and the ten largest hold approximately 2%. The specimen sequenced was peripheral blood. All receptors come from a man between 70 and 80 years old with acute or convalescent COVID-19.

The chain combines TRBV19 with TRBJ2-1; 8 nucleotides agree with TRBD2. CDR1 LNHDA and CDR2 SQIVND come from the germline V gene (reference sequence). Trimming took 2 bases from V and 7 from J; bases not matched to a gene: 4. The CDR3 totals 14 residues. The CDR3 DNA is TGTGCCAGTAGTATAAGCGGGAGTGTGAATGAGCAGTTCTTC. It encodes CASSISGSVNEQFF.

This sequence joins TRBV5-1 and TRBJ1-5, with 11 bases that match TRBD1. The CDR3 runs to 15 residues. Per germline, CDR1 SGHRS and CDR2 YFSETQ. V was pared by 4 bases and J by 8 bases, with 8 bases of the junction left unmatched. The DNA for the CDR3 is TGCGCCAGCAGCCCAGCGGGGACAGGGGGGGAGCCCCAGCATTTT. Encoded protein: CASSPAGTGGEPQHF.

The rearrangement uses TRBV19 and TRBJ1-1, with 10 bases that match TRBD1. The germline CDR1 and CDR2 sequences are LNHDA and SQIVND (reference sequence). The ends lost 5 bases at V and 4 bases at J; junction bases unmatched: 7. This CDR3 has 15 residues. As DNA, the CDR3 is TGTGCCAGTAGTCCGTGGACAGGGGGGACCACTGAAGCTTTCTTT. Protein: CASSPWTGGTTEAFF.

The chain employs TRBV19 and TRBJ1-1, with TRBD1 matching over 7 bases. The CDR3 is made up of 15 amino acids. CDR1 and CDR2 from the germline V gene are LNHDA and SQIVND (reference sequence). V shed 5 bases and J 2 bases; nucleotides not matched to a gene: 8. The CDR3 DNA is TGTGCCAGTAGTCAGCGGAACAGGGGCAACACTGAAGCTTTCTTT. This translates into CASSQRNRGNTEAFF.

The CDR3 loop reads CASRPDQGGYNSPLHF. Written as DNA, the CDR3 is TGTGCCAGCAGGCCCGACCAGGGCGGCTATAATTCACCCCTCCACTTT. The rearrangement links TRBV27 to TRBJ1-6, with TRBD1 as a possible D gene (5 bases). Trimming pared 6 bases from V and 3 bases from J, leaving 15 bases between. The CDR3 is 16 residues long. From germline, CDR1 is MNHEY and CDR2 SMNVEV (reference sequence).